This T cell receptor (beta chain) emerged from a study of T cell responses to AZD1222 COVID-19 vaccine. Study-wide context: Timing groups of about 4 and about 12 weeks for second doses were pooled.

Between the trimmed V and J ends, which lost 2 bases and 5 bases, there was a span of 7 bases. CDR3 length: 14 residues. The germline V gene has CDR1 MNHEY and CDR2 SVGAGI. General observations from the study: Just a handful of people given AZD1222 tested seropositive at baseline. Close to half of spike-specific TCRs reportedly recognize unmutated variant regions.

A word on this clone: Its cognate antigen is unknown.

Clones were sequenced by immunoSEQ multiplex PCR, and TCRdb holds only the in-frame ones, with some missing. The sample has approximately 110,000 clones; 89% are singletons. The rearrangement links TRBV6-5 to TRBJ1-6; the D is unclear. Here the sequenced sample was peripheral blood, taken on day 0 of AZD1222 vaccination. The receptor's source is an adult in good health. CDR3 sequence: CASSYVGHNSPLHF. CDR3 DNA: TGTGCCAGCAGTTACGTGGGCCATAATTCACCCCTCCACTTT.